What follows are 8 T cell receptor beta chains derived from one specimen sequenced in a study of control samples from healthy donors and cancer patients. Using immunoSEQ multiplex PCR, the repertoire was profiled, and TCRdb retains in-frame clones only, with some absent. The sample contains some 140,000 clones, 94% of which appear only once. The sequenced material came from blood. The receptors come from a middle-aged man in good health.

The sample holds one count of this clone. CDR3 DNA: TGTGCCAGCAGCTGGGGACAGGGCCGGAACACTGAAGCTTTCTTT. As protein: CASSWGQGRNTEAFF. The rearrangement joins TRBV5-6 to TRBJ1-1, with TRBD1 matching 9 bases. CDR1 and CDR2 from the germline V gene are SGHDT and YYEEEE. The CDR3 consists of 15 residues. V lost 3 bases, J lost 1 base, and 4 bases stayed unmatched.

The gene calls are TRBV18 and TRBJ1-2; TRBD1 is a possible D gene (6 bases). Germline V CDR1 and CDR2: KGHSH, LQKENI. The CDR3 loop spans 17 amino acids. Deletions cut 6 bases from V and 2 bases from J, with 22 bases between. CDR3 residues: CASSLQRGGRGNYGYTF. The CDR3 bases are TGTGCCAGCTCGCTTCAAAGGGGGGGTAGAGGAAACTATGGCTACACCTTC.

The chain is built from TRBV5-5 and TRBJ2-7; a possible D gene is TRBD2 (5 bases). Germline V gene sequence: CDR1 SGHKS, CDR2 YYEKEE (reference sequence). The CDR3 totals 13 residues. V was trimmed by 3 bases and J by 2 bases, leaving 9 bases between them. CDR3 amino acids: CASSWTGTYEQYF. The DNA of the CDR3 is TGTGCCAGCAGCTGGACGGGGACCTACGAGCAGTACTTC.

The chain couples TRBV21-1 to TRBJ1-5; whether TRBD1, the table's D call, matches the DNA was not checked. TRBV21-1 is deemed a pseudogene. The CDR3 is 19 amino acids. In DNA, the CDR3 is TGTGCCAGCAGCAAACCCGCAGGGCGCACCCGATATAGCAATCAGCCCCAGCATTTT. This translates into CASSKPAGRTRYSNQPQHF.

V is TRBV18 and J is TRBJ2-7; tentatively, D is TRBD1 or TRBD2 (5 bases each). V was cut by 6 bases and J by 0 bases, with 18 bases left in between. The CDR3 extends over 16 amino acids. The V gene's germline CDR1 is KGHSH and CDR2 LQKENI. CDR3 region: CASSPGDGLSSYEQYF. DNA of the CDR3: TGTGCCAGCTCGCCCGGGGACGGCCTCAGCTCCTACGAGCAGTACTTC.

This rearrangement joins TRBV18 to TRBJ1-2; perhaps TRBD1 as D (5 bases). Trimming took off 3 bases at V and 3 bases at J, with 14 bases between the two ends. The germline V gene has CDR1 KGHSH and CDR2 LQKENI. The CDR3 loop spans 15 amino acids. The CDR3 loop reads CASSPRDGAYYGYTF. CDR3 bases: TGTGCCAGCTCACCCCGGGACGGCGCATACTATGGCTACACCTTC.

The chain links TRBV7-9 to TRBJ2-7; D is uncertain. This CDR3 has 13 residues. Germline CDR1 SEHNR, CDR2 FQNEAQ (reference sequence). V lost 5 bases and J lost 0, with 8 bases in between. This CDR3 is CASSPYSSYEQYF. The CDR3 DNA is TGTGCCAGCAGCCCGTATTCCTCCTACGAGCAGTACTTC.

This clone was counted a single time. The chain is built from TRBV27 and TRBJ1-1; D unresolved. The germline gives CDR1 MNHEY, CDR2 SMNVEV (reference sequence). V lost 0 bases, J lost 5 bases, and 16 bases lay in between. This CDR3 spans 16 amino acids. Written as DNA, the CDR3 is TGTGCCAGCAGTTTATCGATTTTACGGGCCGGGACTGAAGCTTTCTTT. This gives the protein CASSLSILRAGTEAFF.